These T cell receptor beta chains were read from a single sample in a study of T cells in Graves' hyperthyroidism and ophthalmopathy. TCRdb analysed the multiplex PCR reads with MiXCR anew, one entry per CDR3 protein. Counted here are 560,000 or so distinct CDR3 sequences, 40% to 55% occurring once; the ten biggest clones make up nearly 8.5%. Sequencing was carried out using peripheral blood or thyroid tissue (not recorded which). The source is a woman aged 18-30 years with Graves' hyperthyroidism. The CDR3 runs from the conserved cysteine through the conserved F or W. A D gene is named only where the DNA matches it firmly. Clone size appears in some rows only: once, few, many, or a class for an expanded clone.

d_gene: NA
abundance: many
j_gene: TRBJ1-5
v_gene: TRBV10-3
CDR3aa: CATLQAYNQPQHF
CDR3nt: TGTGCCACCTTACAGGCGTACAATCAGCCCCAGCATTTT

d_gene: NA
abundance: many
j_gene: TRBJ1-1
v_gene: TRBV2
CDR3aa: CASRGGAMNTEAFF
CDR3nt: TGTGCCAGCAGGGGAGGGGCCATGAACACTGAAGCTTTCTTT

d_gene: NA
abundance: NA
j_gene: TRBJ1-2
v_gene: TRBV6-4
CDR3aa: CASSKNTNYGYTF
CDR3nt: TGTGCCAGCAGTAAAAACACGAACTATGGCTACACCTTC

d_gene: NA
abundance: NA
j_gene: TRBJ2-2
v_gene: TRBV10-3
CDR3aa: CAIPTGKSTGELFF
CDR3nt: TGTGCCATCCCCACAGGGAAATCCACCGGGGAGCTGTTTTTT

d_gene: NA
abundance: NA
j_gene: TRBJ2-7
v_gene: TRBV2
CDR3aa: CASSESGGAGYEQYF
CDR3nt: TGTGCCAGCAGTGAATCCGGGGGAGCTGGCTACGAGCAGTACTTC

d_gene: TRBD2
abundance: few
j_gene: TRBJ2-7
v_gene: TRBV29-1
CDR3aa: CSVGGEGFYEQYF
CDR3nt: TGCAGCGTCGGAGGGGAGGGGTTTTACGAGCAGTACTTC

d_gene: NA
abundance: few
j_gene: TRBJ1-3
v_gene: TRBV7-9
CDR3aa: CASSLSSENTIYF
CDR3nt: TGTGCTAGCAGCTTATCCTCGGAAAACACCATATATTTT

d_gene: NA
abundance: NA
j_gene: TRBJ2-6
v_gene: TRBV7-2
CDR3aa: CASSLASPADSGANVLTF
CDR3nt: TGTGCCAGCAGCTTAGCGAGCCCAGCAGACTCTGGGGCCAACGTCCTGACTTTC

d_gene: NA
abundance: many
j_gene: TRBJ2-6
v_gene: TRBV7-9
CDR3aa: CASSRPISGANVLTF
CDR3nt: TGTGCCAGCAGCCGACCGATCTCTGGGGCCAACGTCCTGACTTTC

d_gene: TRBD2
abundance: NA
j_gene: TRBJ2-5
v_gene: TRBV7-9
CDR3aa: CASSLSRLAGDGETQYF
CDR3nt: TGTGCCAGCAGCTTAAGCCGACTAGCGGGAGACGGAGAGACCCAGTACTTC

d_gene: NA
abundance: many
j_gene: TRBJ1-1
v_gene: TRBV7-9
CDR3aa: CASSPGGQTEAFF
CDR3nt: TGTGCCAGCAGCCCCGGGGGGCAAACTGAAGCTTTCTTT

d_gene: NA
abundance: once
j_gene: TRBJ2-6
v_gene: TRBV25-1
CDR3aa: CASSVDGAEGPGANVLTF
CDR3nt: TGTGCCAGCAGCGTTGATGGGGCGGAGGGCCCTGGGGCCAACGTCCTGACTTTC

d_gene: TRBD2
abundance: NA
j_gene: TRBJ2-7
v_gene: TRBV14
CDR3aa: CARNGLAGGPEYEQYF
CDR3nt: TGTGCCAGAAACGGACTAGCGGGAGGGCCAGAATACGAGCAGTACTTC

d_gene: TRBD1
abundance: once
j_gene: TRBJ1-1
v_gene: TRBV6-2/TRBV6-3
CDR3aa: CASSYARGDEAFF
CDR3nt: TGTGCCAGCAGTTACGCCAGGGGGGATGAAGCTTTCTTT